This T cell receptor beta chain was observed in a study of Ad26.COV2.S vaccination and SARS-CoV-2 variants (dated by TCRdb to the early 2020s). At the level of the whole study: Vaccine-arm donors came from COV1001, a multicentre, randomized, double-blind, placebo-controlled phase I-IIa trial of Ad26.COV2.S in healthy adults. Investigators did not know the trial group allocation while performing experiments and assessing outcomes. Trial participants were randomized into five groups of five: low-dose or high-dose Ad26.COV2.S given once or twice, or placebo on both occasions. The TCR-sequenced set comprised around 30 samples: roughly 19 Ad26.COV2.S vaccine recipients, 5 placebo recipients and 8 SARS-CoV-2 convalescent individuals. Sequencing of the TCRbeta repertoire served to evaluate the specificity and breadth of SARS-CoV-2-reactive T cell receptors following Ad26.COV2.S vaccination. Ad26.COV2.S was administered intramuscularly at a dose of 5x10^10 or 1x10^11 viral particles, either as one shot or as two shots given 56 days apart. Beyond this particular receptor, the publication reports: Spike-specific TCR breadth was higher in Ad26.COV2.S recipients than in placebo recipients (P = 0.0014). Vaccine and placebo recipients had comparable non-spike TCR breadth, which fits with the vaccine containing only spike. The study was not powered to compare responses between vaccine doses or regimens. The authors noted that the TCR breadth and depth analyses may have underestimated total T cell responses. Substantial breadth of spike-specific CD8+ and CD4+ T cell responses was reported after vaccination.

Interpreted using the paper, the treatment or condition label stands for: approximately 18 received Ad26.COV2.S at low or high dose, single or two shots; roughly five received placebo; per-sample allocation not given. Repertoires of vaccine and placebo recipients were sequenced from samples taken on day 63 after the first injection. In Cohort 1b, roughly 25 adults aged 18-55 years were enrolled at a single site in Boston, USA, between 29 July and 7 August 2020. Ad26.COV2.S was a replication-incompetent adenovirus type 26 vector expressing a prefusion-stabilized SARS-CoV-2 spike protein from the original Wuhan strain. The V end loses 5 bases and the J end loses 0 bases, and a stretch of 11 bases separates them. From a lookup of the germline V gene (reference sequence), CDR1 and CDR2 are GTSNPN and SVGIG. From the cysteine through the phenylalanine, the CDR3 covers 14 amino acids. Only the CDR3 part of the read is kept: 42 bases, read in frame from the first base.

TCRbeta CDR3 regions were sequenced with the immunoSEQ Assay. After extraction, genomic DNA underwent amplification by bias-controlled multiplex PCR, followed by high-throughput sequencing. The paper's data handling went like this. To quantify the absolute abundance of each unique TCRbeta CDR3 region, sequences were collapsed and filtered. T cell fraction was estimated by normalizing TCRbeta template counts to usable DNA, which was measured by amplifying reference genes present in all nucleated cells. Repertoire TCRs were annotated as SARS-CoV-2-specific by exact matching of V gene, CDR3 amino acid sequence and J gene to a known reactive TCR set. The reference SARS-CoV-2 TCR set was obtained from MIRA and was filtered for enrichment in COVID-19-positive ImmuneCODE repertoires, whereby public or cross-reactive TCRs were removed. Using the MIRA antigens, annotated TCRs were further analysed by specific ORF or by position within an ORF. Depth was the summed frequency of annotated unique rearrangements, while breadth was defined as annotated unique rearrangements over total unique productive rearrangements. Group comparisons of TCR breadth used two-sided Wilcoxon rank-sum tests. Drawn from immuneACCESS, this table holds only the in-frame rearrangements with V and J called that TCRdb kept. Clones are partly lost; checked studies trace under half to an unresolved V gene and leave the rest unexplained. That table supplies the V and J calls and clone size; D and trimming were determined from the DNA. This sample comprises roughly 700,000 clones, roughly 90% of them detected only once. The ten largest clones add up to about 1.5% of the sample.

For this clone: Its cognate antigen has yet to be identified. No qualities accompany the bases; no much larger clone lies one base away.

The sequenced sample was peripheral blood, obtained in a trial of Ad26.COV2.S vaccine versus placebo. The clonotype was recovered from a person between 18 and 65 years old who received the Ad26.COV2.S COVID-19 vaccine or a placebo. The chain joins TRBV30 to TRBJ2-1; no D gene is confidently identified. The DNA reads TGTGCCTGGGGCCTATTGAGCTCCTACAATGAGCAGTTCTTC. It encodes CAWGLLSSYNEQFF. The variable domain in full, with residues beyond the CDR3 obtained from the reference TRBV30 and TRBJ2-1 genes, is SQTIHQWPATLVQPVGSPLSLECTVEGTSNPNLYWYRQAAGRGLQLLFYSVGIGQISSEVPQNLSASRPQDRQFILSSKKLLLSDSGFYLCAWGLLSSYNEQFFGPGTRLTVL.